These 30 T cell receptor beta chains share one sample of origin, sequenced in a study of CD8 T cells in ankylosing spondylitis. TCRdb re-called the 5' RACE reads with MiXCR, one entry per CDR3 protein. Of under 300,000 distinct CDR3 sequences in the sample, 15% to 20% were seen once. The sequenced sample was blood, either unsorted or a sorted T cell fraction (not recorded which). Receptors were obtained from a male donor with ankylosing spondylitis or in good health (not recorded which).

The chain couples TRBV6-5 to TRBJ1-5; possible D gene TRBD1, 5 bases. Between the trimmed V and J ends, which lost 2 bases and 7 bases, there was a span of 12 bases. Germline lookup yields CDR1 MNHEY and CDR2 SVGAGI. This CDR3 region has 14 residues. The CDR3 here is CASSYREGHQPQHF. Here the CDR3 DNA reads TGTGCCAGCAGTTACAGGGAGGGGCACCAGCCCCAGCATTTT.

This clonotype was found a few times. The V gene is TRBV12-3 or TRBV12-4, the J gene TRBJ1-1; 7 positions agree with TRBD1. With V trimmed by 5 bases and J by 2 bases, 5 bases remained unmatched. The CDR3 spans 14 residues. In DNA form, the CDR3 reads TGTGCCAGCAGTCCGGGGGACAGCAACACTGAAGCTTTCTTT. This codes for CASSPGDSNTEAFF.

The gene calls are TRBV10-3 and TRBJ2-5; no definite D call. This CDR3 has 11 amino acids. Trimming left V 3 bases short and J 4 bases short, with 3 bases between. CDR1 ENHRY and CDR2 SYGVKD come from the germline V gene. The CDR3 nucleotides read TGTGCCATCAGTGAAGGAGAGACCCAGTACTTC. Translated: CAISEGETQYF.

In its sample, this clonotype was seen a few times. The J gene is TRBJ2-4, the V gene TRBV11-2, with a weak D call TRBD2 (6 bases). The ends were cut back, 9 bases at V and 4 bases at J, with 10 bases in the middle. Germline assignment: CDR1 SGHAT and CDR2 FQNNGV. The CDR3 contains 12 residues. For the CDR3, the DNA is TGTGCCAGTACGGGACTTAAAAACATTCAGTACTTC. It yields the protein CASTGLKNIQYF.

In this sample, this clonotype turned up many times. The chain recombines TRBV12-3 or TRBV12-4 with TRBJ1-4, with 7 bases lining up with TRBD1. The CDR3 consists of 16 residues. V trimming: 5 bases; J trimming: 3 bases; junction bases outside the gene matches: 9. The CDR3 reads CASSTPDRTPNEKLFF. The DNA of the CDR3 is TGTGCCAGCAGTACCCCGGACAGGACCCCTAATGAAAAACTGTTTTTT.

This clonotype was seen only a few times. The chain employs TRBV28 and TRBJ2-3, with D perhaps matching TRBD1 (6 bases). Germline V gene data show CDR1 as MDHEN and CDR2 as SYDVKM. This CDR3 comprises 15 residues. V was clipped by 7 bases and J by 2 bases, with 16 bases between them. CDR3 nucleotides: TGTGCCAGCACCTCCGCGGACAGCTACACAGATACGCAGTATTTT. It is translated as CASTSADSYTDTQYF.

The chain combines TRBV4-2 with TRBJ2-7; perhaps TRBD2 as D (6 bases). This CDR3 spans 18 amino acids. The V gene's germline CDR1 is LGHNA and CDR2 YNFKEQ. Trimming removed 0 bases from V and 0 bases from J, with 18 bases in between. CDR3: CASSQDGVERAYSYEQYF. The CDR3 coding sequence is TGTGCCAGCAGCCAAGATGGGGTTGAGCGGGCCTACTCCTACGAGCAGTACTTC.

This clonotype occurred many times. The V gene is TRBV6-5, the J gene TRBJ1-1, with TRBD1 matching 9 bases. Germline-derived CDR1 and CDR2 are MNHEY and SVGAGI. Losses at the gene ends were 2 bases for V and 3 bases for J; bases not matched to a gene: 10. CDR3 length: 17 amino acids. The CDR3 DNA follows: TGTGCCAGCAGTTACCTGGGACAGGGATTTTCCCACACTGAAGCTTTCTTT. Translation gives CASSYLGQGFSHTEAFF.

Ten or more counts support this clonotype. CDR3 DNA: TGCGCCAGCAGCGGCGGACAGTATGCAACTAATGAAAAACTGTTTTTT. Amino acids: CASSGGQYATNEKLFF. The chain joins TRBV5-1 to TRBJ1-4, with D possibly TRBD1 on 6 matching bases. Germline-derived CDR1 and CDR2 are SGHRS and YFSETQ. Trimming took 4 bases from V and 0 from J, leaving 13 bases between them. The length of the CDR3 is 16 residues.

This chain's CDR3 is CSVDPTYGTQYF. CDR3 bases: TGCAGCGTTGACCCCACCTACGGTACGCAGTATTTT. The V gene is TRBV29-1, the J gene TRBJ2-3, with no clear D. The germline V gene has CDR1 SQVTM and CDR2 ANQGSEA. V lost 3 bases and J 8 bases, leaving 12 bases between the germline ends. CDR3 length equals 12 residues.

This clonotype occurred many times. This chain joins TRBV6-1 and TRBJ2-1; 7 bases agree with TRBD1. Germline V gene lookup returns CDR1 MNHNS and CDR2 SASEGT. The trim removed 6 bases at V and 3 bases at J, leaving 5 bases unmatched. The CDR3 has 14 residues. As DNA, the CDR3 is TGTGCCAGCAGCTCCGGGACAGACTACAATGAGCAGTTCTTC. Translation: CASSSGTDYNEQFF.

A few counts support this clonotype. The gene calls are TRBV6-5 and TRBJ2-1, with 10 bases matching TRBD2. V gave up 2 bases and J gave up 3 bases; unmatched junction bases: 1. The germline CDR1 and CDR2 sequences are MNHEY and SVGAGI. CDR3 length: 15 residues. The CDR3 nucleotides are TGTGCCAGCAGTTACGGACTAGCGGACTACAATGAGCAGTTCTTC. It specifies CASSYGLADYNEQFF.

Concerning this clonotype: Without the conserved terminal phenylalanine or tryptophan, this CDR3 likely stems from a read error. CDR3 protein: CASSDRGAGNEQFY. The CDR3 DNA sequence: TGTGCCAGCAGCGATCGGGGGGCCGGTAATGAGCAGTTCTAC. The genes are TRBV9 and TRBJ2-1; D possibly corresponds to TRBD2 (7 bases). V gave up 3 bases and J gave up 7 bases, with 14 bases separating them. This CDR3 is built from 14 residues. CDR1 SGDLS and CDR2 YYNGEE come from the germline V gene.

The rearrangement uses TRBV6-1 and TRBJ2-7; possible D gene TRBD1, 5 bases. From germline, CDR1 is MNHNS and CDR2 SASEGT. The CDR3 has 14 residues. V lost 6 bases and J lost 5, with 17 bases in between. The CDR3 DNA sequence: TGTGCCAGCAGCACACCTCAGCAGGGCCACGAGCAGTACTTC. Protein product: CASSTPQQGHEQYF.

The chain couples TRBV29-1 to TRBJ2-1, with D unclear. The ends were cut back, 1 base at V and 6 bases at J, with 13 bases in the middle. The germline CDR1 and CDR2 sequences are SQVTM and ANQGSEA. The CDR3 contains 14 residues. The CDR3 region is CSVEVSLLINEQFF. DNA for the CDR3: TGCAGCGTTGAAGTATCACTGTTGATCAATGAGCAGTTCTTC.

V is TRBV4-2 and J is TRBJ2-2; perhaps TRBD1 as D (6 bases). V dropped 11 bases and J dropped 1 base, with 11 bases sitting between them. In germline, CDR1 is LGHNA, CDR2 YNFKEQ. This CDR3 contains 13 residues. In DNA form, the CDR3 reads TGTGCCGTTCAGGGACAGAACACCGGGGAGCTGTTTTTT. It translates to CAVQGQNTGELFF.

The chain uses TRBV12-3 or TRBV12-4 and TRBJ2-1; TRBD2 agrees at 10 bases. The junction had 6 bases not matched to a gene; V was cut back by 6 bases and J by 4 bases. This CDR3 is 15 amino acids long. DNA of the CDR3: TGTGCCAGCAGCAAGCGGGAGGGCCTTTACAATGAGCAGTTCTTC. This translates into CASSKREGLYNEQFF.

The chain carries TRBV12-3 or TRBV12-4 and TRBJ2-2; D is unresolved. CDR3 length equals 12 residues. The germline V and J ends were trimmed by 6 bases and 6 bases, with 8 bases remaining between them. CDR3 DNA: TGTGCCAGCAGCCCTACCTCCGGGGAGCTGTTTTTT. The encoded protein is CASSPTSGELFF.

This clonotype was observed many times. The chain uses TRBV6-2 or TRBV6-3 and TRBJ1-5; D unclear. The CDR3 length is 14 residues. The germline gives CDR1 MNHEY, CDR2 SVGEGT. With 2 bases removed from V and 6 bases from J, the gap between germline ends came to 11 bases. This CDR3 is CASSYEGVSQPQHF. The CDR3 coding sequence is TGTGCCAGCAGTTACGAGGGTGTCTCTCAGCCCCAGCATTTT.

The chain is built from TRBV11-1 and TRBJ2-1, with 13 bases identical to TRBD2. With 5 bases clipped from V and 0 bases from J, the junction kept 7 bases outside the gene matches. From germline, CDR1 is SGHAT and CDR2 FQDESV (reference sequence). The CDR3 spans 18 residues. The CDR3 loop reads CASSLGLAGTDSYNEQFF. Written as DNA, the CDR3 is TGTGCCAGCAGCCTGGGACTAGCGGGAACCGACTCCTACAATGAGCAGTTCTTC.

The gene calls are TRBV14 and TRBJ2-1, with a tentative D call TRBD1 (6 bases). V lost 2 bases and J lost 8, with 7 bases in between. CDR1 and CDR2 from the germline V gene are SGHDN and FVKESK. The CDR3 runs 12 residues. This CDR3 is CASSQTGYEQFF. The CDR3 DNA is TGTGCCAGCAGCCAAACAGGGTATGAGCAGTTCTTC.

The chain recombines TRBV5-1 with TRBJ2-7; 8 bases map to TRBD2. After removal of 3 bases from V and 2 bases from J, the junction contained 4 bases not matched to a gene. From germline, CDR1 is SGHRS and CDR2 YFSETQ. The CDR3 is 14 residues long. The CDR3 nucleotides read TGCGCCAGCAGCTGGACAGCGGGGGCCTACGAGCAGTACTTC. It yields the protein CASSWTAGAYEQYF.

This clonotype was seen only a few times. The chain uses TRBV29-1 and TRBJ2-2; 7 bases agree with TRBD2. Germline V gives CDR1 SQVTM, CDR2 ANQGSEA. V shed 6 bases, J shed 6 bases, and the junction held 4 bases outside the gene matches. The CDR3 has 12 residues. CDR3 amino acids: CSVGDYAGELFF. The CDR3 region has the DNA TGCAGCGTCGGGGACTATGCCGGGGAGCTGTTTTTT.

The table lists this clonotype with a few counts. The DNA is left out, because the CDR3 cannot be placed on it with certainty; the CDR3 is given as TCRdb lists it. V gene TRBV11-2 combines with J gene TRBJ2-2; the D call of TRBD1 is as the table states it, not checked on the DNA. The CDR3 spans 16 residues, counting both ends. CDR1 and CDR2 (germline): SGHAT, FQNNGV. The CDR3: CASSYFRENTGELFFF.

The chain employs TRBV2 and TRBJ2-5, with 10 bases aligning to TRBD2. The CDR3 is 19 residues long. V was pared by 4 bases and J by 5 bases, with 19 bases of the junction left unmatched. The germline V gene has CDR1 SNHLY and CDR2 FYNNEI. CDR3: CASSGGSGRALIAWETQYF. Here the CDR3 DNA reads TGTGCCAGCAGTGGAGGCAGCGGGAGGGCCTTGATAGCATGGGAGACCCAGTACTTC.

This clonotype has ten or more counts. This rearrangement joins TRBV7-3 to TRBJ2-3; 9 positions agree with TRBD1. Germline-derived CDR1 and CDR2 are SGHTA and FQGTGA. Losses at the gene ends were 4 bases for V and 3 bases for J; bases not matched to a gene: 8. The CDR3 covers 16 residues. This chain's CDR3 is CASSSLGQGLTDTQYF. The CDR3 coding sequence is TGTGCCAGCAGCTCGTTGGGACAGGGATTGACAGATACGCAGTATTTT.

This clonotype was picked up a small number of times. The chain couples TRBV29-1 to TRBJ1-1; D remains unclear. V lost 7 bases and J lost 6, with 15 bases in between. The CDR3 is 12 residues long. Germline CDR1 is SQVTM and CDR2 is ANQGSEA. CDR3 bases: TGCAGCGCAATCTCCGGGAGTCCTGAAGCTTTCTTT. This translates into CSAISGSPEAFF.

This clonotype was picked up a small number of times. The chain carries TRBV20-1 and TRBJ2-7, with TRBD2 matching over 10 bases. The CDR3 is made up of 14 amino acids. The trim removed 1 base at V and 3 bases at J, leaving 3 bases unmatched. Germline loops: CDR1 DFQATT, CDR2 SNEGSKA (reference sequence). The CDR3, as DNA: TGCAGTGCTAGAGTGCTAGCGGGAGACTACGAGCAGTACTTC. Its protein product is CSARVLAGDYEQYF.

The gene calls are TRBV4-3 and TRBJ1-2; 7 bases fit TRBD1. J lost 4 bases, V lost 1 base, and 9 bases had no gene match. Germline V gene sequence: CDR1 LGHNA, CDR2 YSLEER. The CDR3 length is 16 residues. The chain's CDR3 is CASSQASQDRSYGYTF. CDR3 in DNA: TGCGCCAGCAGCCAAGCGTCTCAGGACAGGAGCTATGGCTACACCTTC.

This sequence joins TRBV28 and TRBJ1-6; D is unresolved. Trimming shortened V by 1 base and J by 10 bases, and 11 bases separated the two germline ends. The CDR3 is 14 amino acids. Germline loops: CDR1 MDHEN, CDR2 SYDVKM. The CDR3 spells CASSLSGIISPLHF. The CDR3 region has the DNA TGTGCCAGCAGTTTATCGGGGATTATCTCACCCCTCCACTTT. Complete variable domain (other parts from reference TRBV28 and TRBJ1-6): DVKVTQSSRYLVKRTGEKVFLECVQDMDHENMFWYRQDPGLGLRLIYFSYDVKMKEKGDIPEGYSVSREKKERFSLILESASTNQTSMYLCASSLSGIISPLHFGNGTRLTVT.